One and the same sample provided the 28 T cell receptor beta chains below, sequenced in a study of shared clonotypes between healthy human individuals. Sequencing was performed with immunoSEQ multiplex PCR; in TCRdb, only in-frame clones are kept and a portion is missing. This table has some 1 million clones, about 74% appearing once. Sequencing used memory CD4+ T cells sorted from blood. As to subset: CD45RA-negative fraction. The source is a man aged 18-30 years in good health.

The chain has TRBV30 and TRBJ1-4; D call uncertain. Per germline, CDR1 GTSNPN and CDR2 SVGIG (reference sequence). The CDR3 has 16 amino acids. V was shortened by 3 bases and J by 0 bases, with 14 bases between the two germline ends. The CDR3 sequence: CAWSDGVYATNEKLFF. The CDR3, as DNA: TGTGCCTGGAGCGATGGGGTCTATGCAACTAATGAAAAACTGTTTTTT.

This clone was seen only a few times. CDR3 region: CSGSTGPTDTQYF. The CDR3 nucleotides are TGCAGCGGATCGACCGGACCCACAGATACGCAGTATTTT. The V and J genes are TRBV29-1 and TRBJ2-3, with D unclear. The CDR3 loop spans 13 amino acids. V was cut by 7 bases and J by 2 bases, with 13 bases left in between. Germline values: CDR1 SQVTM, CDR2 ANQGSEA.

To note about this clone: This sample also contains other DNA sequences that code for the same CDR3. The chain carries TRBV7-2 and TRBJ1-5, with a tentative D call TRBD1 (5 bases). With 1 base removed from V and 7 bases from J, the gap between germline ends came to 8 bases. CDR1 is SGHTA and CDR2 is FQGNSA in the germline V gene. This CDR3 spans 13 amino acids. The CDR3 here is CASSLDRDQPQHF. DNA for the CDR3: TGTGCCAGCAGCTTAGATAGGGACCAGCCCCAGCATTTT.

Written as DNA, the CDR3 is TGTGCCACCAGCAGGGAACGGGGGGTAGTCAATGAGCAGTTCTTC. Encoded protein: CATSRERGVVNEQFF. This chain joins TRBV15 and TRBJ2-1; 7 positions match TRBD2. The CDR3 has 15 residues. V was clipped by 3 bases and J by 6 bases; unmatched bases: 8. Germline V lookup: CDR1 LNHNV, CDR2 YYDKDF (reference sequence).

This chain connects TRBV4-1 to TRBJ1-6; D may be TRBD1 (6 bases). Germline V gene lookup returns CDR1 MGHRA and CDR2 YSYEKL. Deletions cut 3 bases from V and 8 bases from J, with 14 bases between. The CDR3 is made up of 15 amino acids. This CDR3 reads CASSQEGTIHSPLHF. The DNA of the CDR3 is TGCGCCAGCAGCCAGGAAGGGACAATTCATTCACCCCTCCACTTT.

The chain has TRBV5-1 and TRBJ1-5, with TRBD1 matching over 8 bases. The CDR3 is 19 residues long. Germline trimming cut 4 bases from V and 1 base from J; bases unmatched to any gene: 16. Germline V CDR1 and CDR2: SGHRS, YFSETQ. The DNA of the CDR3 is TGCGCCAGCAGCAAACACAGACAGGGGTTGATATTAAGCAATCAGCCCCAGCATTTT. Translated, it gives CASSKHRQGLILSNQPQHF.

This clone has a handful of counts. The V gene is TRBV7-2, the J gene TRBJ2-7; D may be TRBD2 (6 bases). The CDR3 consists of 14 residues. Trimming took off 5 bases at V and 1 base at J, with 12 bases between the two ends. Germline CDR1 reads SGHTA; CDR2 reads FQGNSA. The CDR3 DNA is TGTGCCAGCAGCCGCGGGGCAGGGTCCTACGAGCAGTACTTC. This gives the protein CASSRGAGSYEQYF.

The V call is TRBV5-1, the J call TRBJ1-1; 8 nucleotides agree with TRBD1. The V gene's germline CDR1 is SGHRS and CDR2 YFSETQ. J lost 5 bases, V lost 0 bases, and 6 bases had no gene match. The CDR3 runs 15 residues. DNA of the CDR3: TGCGCCAGCAGCTTGGCCGGGACAGGAACAACTGAAGCTTTCTTT. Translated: CASSLAGTGTTEAFF. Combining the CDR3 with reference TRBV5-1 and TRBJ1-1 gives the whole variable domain KAGVTQTPRYLIKTRGQQVTLSCSPISGHRSVSWYQQTPGQGLQFLFEYFSETQRNKGNFPGRFSGRQFSNSRSEMNVSTLELGDSALYLCASSLAGTGTTEAFFGQGTRLTVV.

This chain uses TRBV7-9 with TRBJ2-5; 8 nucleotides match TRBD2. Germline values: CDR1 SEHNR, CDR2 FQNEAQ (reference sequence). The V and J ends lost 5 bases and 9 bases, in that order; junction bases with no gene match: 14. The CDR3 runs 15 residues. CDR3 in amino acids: CASSAADRGGRAQYF. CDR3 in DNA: TGTGCCAGCAGCGCCGCGGATCGGGGGGGCCGAGCCCAGTACTTC.

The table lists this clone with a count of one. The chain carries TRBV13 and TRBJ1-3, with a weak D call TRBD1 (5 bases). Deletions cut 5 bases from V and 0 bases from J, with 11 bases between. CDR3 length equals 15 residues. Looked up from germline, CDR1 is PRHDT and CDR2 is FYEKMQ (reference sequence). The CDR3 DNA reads TGTGCCAGCAGCGCCGACAGTACCTCTGGAAACACCATATATTTT. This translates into CASSADSTSGNTIYF.

The CDR3 nucleotides read TGCAGTGCCAGAAGTCCGGGAGAGCTGTTTTTT. Its translation: CSARSPGELFF. This chain uses TRBV20-1 with TRBJ2-2; a possible D gene is TRBD2 (5 bases). The germline CDR1 and CDR2 sequences are DFQATT and SNEGSKA (reference sequence). This CDR3 is 11 amino acids long. V was trimmed by 6 bases and J by 11 bases, leaving 13 bases between them.

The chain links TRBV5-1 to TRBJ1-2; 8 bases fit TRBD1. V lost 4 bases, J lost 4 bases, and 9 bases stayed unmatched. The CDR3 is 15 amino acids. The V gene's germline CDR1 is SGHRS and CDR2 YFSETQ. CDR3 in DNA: TGCGCCAGCAGCCCCTCAGGACAGGGAGGCTATGGCTACACCTTC. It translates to CASSPSGQGGYGYTF.

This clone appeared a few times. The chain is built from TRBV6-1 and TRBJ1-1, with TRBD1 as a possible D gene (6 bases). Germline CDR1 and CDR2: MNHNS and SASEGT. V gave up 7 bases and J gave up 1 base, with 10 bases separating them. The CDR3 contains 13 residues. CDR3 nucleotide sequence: TGTGCCAGCACCAGGGGTTCGAACACTGAAGCTTTCTTT. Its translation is CASTRGSNTEAFF.

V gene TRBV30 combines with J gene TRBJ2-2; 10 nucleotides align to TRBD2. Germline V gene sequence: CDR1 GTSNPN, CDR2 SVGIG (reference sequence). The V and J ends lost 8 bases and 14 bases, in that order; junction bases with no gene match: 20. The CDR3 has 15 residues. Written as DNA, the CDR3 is TGTGCCATCGGGGGGTCTAGCGGGAGTACCCTAGACCTGTTTTTT. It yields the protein CAIGGSSGSTLDLFF. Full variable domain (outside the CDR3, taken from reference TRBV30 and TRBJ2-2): SQTIHQWPATLVQPVGSPLSLECTVEGTSNPNLYWYRQAAGRGLQLLFYSVGIGQISSEVPQNLSASRPQDRQFILSSKKLLLSDSGFYLCAIGGSSGSTLDLFFGEGSRLTVL.

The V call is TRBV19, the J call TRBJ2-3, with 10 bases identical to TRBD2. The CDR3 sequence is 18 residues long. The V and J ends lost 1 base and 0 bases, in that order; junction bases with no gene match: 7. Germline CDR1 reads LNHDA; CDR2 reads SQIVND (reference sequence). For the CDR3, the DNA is TGTGCCAGTAGTATAGGTCAGCGGGGGGGCCGAAGCACAGATACGCAGTATTTT. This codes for CASSIGQRGGRSTDTQYF.

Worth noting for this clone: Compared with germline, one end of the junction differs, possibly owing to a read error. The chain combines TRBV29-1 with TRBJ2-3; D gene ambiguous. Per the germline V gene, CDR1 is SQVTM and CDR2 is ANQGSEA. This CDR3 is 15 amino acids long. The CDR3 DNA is TGCAGCGTTGAAGATCGTTCAGGCTTCACAAATACGCAGTATTTT. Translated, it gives CSVEDRSGFTNTQYF.

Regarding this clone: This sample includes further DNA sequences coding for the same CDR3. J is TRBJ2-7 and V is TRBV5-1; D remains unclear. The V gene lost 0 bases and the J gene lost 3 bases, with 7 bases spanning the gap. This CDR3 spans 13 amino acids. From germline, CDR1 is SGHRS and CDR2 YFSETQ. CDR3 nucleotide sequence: TGCGCCAGCAGCTTGGCGGCAGACTACGAGCAGTACTTC. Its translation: CASSLAADYEQYF.

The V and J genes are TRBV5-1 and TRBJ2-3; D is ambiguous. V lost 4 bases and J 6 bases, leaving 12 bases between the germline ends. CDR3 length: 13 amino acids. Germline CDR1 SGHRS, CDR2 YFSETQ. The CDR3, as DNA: TGCGCCAGCAGCATGGAGCTGGGGGATACGCAGTATTTT. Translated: CASSMELGDTQYF. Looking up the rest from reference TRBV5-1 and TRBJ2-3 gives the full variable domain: KAGVTQTPRYLIKTRGQQVTLSCSPISGHRSVSWYQQTPGQGLQFLFEYFSETQRNKGNFPGRFSGRQFSNSRSEMNVSTLELGDSALYLCASSMELGDTQYFGPGTRLTVL.

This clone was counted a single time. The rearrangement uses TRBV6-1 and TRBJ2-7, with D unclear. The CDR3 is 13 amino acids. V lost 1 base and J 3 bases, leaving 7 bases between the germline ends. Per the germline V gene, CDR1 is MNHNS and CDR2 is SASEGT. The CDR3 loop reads CASSEEIFYEQYF. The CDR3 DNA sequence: TGTGCCAGCAGTGAAGAAATCTTCTACGAGCAGTACTTC.

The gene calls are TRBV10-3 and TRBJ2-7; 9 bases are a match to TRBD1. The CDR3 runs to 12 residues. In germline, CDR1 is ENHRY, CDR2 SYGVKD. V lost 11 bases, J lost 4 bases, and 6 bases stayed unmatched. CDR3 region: CASSQGAYEQYF. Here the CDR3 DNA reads TGTGCCTCCTCACAGGGGGCTTACGAGCAGTACTTC.

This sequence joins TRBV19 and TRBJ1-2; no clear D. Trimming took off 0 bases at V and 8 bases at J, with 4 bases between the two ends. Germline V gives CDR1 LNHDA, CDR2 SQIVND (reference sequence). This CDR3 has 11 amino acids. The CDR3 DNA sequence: TGTGCCAGTAGTATAGAACGGGGCTACACCTTC. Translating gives CASSIERGYTF.

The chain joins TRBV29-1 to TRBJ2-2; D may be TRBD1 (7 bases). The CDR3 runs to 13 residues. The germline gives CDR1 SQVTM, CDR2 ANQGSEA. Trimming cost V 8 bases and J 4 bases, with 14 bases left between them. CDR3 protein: CSPGAGGTGELFF. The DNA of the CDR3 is TGCAGCCCGGGGGCAGGGGGCACCGGGGAGCTGTTTTTT.

This CDR3 is CASSPFLGDEQFF. The CDR3 nucleotides read TGTGCCAGCTCACCATTCTTGGGGGATGAGCAGTTCTTC. The rearrangement joins TRBV18 to TRBJ2-1; D is perhaps TRBD1 or TRBD2 (5 bases each). The ends were cut back, 2 bases at V and 8 bases at J, with 10 bases in the middle. The germline gives CDR1 KGHSH, CDR2 LQKENI. CDR3 size: 13 residues.

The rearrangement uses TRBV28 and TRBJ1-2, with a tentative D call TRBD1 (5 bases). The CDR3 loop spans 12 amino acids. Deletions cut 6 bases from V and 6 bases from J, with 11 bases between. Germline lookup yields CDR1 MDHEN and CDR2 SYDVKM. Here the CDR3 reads CASRGGRHGYTF. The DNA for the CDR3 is TGTGCCAGCAGGGGGGGTAGACATGGCTACACCTTC.

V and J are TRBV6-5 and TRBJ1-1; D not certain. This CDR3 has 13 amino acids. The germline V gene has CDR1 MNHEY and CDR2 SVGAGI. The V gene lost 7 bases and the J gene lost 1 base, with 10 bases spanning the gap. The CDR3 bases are TGTGCCAGCATCAATAAGGGGAACACTGAAGCTTTCTTT. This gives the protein CASINKGNTEAFF.

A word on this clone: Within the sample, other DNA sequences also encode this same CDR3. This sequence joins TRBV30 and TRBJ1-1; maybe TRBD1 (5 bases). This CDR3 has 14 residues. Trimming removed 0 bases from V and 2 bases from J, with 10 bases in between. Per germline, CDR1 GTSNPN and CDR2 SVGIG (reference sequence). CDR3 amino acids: CAWSVGQGNTEAFF. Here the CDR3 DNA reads TGTGCCTGGAGTGTCGGTCAGGGAAACACTGAAGCTTTCTTT.

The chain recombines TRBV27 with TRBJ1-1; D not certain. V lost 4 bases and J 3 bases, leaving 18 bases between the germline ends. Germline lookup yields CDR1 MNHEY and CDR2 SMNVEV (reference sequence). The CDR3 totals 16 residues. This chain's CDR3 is CASSSKWGGKDTEAFF. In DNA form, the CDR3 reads TGTGCCAGCAGTTCCAAATGGGGAGGGAAGGACACTGAAGCTTTCTTT.

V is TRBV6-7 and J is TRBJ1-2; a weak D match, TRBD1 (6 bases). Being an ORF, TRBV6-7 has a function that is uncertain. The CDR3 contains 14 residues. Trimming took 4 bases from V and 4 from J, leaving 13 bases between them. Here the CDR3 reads CASSWPGGPYGYTF. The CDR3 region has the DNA TGTGCCAGCAGTTGGCCTGGGGGGCCCTATGGCTACACCTTC.